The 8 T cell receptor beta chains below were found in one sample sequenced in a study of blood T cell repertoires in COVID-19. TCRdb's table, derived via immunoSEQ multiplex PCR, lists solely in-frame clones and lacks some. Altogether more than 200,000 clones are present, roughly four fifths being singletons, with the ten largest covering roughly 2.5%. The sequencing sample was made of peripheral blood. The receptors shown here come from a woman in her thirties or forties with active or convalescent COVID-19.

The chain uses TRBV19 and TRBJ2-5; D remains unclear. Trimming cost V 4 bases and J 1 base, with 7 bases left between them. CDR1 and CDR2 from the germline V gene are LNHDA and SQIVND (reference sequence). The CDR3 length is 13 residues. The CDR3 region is CASSSTPQETQYF. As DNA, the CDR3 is TGTGCCAGTAGTAGCACTCCCCAAGAGACCCAGTACTTC.

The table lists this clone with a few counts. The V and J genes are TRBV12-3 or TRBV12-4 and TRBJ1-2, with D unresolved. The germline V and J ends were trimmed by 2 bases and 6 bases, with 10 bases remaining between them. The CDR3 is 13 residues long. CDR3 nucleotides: TGTGCCAGCAGTTTACCCGAGTTCCATGGCTACACCTTC. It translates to CASSLPEFHGYTF.

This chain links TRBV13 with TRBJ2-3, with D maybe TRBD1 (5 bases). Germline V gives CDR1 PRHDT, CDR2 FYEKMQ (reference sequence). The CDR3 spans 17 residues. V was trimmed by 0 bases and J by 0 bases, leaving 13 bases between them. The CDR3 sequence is CASSLGRQGFSTDTQYF. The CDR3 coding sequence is TGTGCCAGCAGCTTAGGCCGTCAGGGCTTCAGCACAGATACGCAGTATTTT.

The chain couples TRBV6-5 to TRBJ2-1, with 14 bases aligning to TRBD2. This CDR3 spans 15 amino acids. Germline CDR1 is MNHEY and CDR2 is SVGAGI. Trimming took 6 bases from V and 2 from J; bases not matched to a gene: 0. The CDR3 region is CASRGLAGAYNEQFF. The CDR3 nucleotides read TGTGCCAGCAGGGGACTAGCGGGAGCCTACAATGAGCAGTTCTTC.

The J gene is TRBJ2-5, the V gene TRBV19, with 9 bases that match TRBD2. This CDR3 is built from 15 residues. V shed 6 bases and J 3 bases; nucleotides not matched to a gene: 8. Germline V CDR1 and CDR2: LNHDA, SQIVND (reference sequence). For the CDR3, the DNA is TGTGCCAGTAGCACCATAGCGGGAGCGAAAGAGACCCAGTACTTC. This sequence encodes CASSTIAGAKETQYF.

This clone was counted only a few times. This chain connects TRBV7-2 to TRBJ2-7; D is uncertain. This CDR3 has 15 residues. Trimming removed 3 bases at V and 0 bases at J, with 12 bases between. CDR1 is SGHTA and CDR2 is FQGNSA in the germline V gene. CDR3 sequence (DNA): TGTGCCAGCAGCTTTAACTCAGGCTTCTCCTACGAGCAGTACTTC. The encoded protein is CASSFNSGFSYEQYF.

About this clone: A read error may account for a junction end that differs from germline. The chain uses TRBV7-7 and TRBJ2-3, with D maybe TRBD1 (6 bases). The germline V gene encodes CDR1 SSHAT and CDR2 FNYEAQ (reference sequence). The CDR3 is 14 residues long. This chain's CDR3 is CASSETGMQDTQYF. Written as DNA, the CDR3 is TGTGCTAGCAGCGAAACAGGGATGCAAGATACGCAGTATTTT.

The CDR3 here is CASSIRAGETDTQYF. The DNA for the CDR3 is TGTGCCAGTAGTATTAGAGCGGGAGAAACAGATACGCAGTATTTT. The V call is TRBV19, the J call TRBJ2-3; 8 nucleotides match TRBD2. The CDR3 consists of 15 residues. The trim removed 3 bases at V and 3 bases at J, leaving 5 bases unmatched. Germline V gene lookup returns CDR1 LNHDA and CDR2 SQIVND (reference sequence).